The following is a T cell receptor beta chain sequence with its context. No antigen is known for it. This CDR3 region has 16 residues. The ends were cut back, 2 bases at V and 1 base at J, with 15 bases in the middle. Per the germline V gene, CDR1 is SEHNR and CDR2 is FQNEAQ (reference sequence). The data are from a study of T cell therapy after organ transplantation. TCRdb's table, derived via immunoSEQ multiplex PCR, lists solely in-frame clones and lacks some. The data contain approximately 22,000 clones, around 84% of them singletons. Time point in this sample: 20-29 weeks after completion of therapy.

Sequenced here: CD8+ T cells from blood, sampled after autologous CMV-specific T cell therapy. The gene calls are TRBV7-9 and TRBJ2-7; D may be TRBD2 (7 bases). The receptor's source is a human patient who had received a solid organ transplant and had CMV disease. Some of these T cells may belong to the graft donor. CDR3 loop: CASSLIGGGRSYEQYF. CDR3 bases: TGTGCCAGCAGCTTAATAGGGGGAGGGAGATCCTACGAGCAGTACTTC. The whole variable domain, remainder taken from reference TRBV7-9 and TRBJ2-7, is DTGVSQNPRHKITKRGQNVTFRCDPISEHNRLYWYRQTLGQGPEFLTYFQNEAQLEKSRLLSDRFSAERPKGSFSTLEIQRTEQGDSAMYLCASSLIGGGRSYEQYFGPGTRLTVT.